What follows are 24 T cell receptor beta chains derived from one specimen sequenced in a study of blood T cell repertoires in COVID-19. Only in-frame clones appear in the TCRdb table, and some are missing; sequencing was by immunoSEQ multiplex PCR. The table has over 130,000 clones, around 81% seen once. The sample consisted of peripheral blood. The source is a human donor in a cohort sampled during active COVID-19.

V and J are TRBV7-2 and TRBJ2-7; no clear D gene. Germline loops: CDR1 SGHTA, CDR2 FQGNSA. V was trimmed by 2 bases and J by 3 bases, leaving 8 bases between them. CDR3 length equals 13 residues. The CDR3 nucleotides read TGTGCCAGCAGCTTACTTGCGGTCTACGAGCAGTACTTC. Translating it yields CASSLLAVYEQYF.

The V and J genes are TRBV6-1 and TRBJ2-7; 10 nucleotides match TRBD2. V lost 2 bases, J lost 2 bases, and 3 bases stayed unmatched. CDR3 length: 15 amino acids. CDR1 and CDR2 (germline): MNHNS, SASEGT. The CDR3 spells CASSERAGGPYEQYF. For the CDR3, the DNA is TGTGCCAGCAGTGAACGAGCGGGGGGGCCCTACGAGCAGTACTTC.

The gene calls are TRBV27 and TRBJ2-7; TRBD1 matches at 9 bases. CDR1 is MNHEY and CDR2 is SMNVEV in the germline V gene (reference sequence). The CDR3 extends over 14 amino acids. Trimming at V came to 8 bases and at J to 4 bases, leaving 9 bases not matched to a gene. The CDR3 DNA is TGTGCCAGCCGCTTGGACAGGGGAGGTTACGAGCAGTACTTC. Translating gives CASRLDRGGYEQYF.

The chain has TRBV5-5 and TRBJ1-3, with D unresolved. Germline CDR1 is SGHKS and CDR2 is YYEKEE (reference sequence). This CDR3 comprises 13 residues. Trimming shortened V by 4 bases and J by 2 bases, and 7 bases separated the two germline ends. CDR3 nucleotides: TGTGCCAGCAGCCCTGAGCCTGGAAACACCATATATTTT. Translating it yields CASSPEPGNTIYF.

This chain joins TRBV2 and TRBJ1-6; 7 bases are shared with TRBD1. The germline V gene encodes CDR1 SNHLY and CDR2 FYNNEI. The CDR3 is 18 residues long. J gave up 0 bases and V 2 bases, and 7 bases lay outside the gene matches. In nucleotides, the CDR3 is TGTGCCAGCAGTGAAAGGGACAGCCCGAGCTCCTATAATTCACCCCTCCACTTT. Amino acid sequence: CASSERDSPSSYNSPLHF.

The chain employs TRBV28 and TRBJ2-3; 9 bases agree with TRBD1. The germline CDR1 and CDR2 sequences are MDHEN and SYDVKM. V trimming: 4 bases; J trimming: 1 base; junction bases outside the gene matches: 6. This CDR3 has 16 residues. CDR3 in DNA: TGTGCCAGCAGTTCCACAGGGGGCGAAGGCACAGATACGCAGTATTTT. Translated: CASSSTGGEGTDTQYF.

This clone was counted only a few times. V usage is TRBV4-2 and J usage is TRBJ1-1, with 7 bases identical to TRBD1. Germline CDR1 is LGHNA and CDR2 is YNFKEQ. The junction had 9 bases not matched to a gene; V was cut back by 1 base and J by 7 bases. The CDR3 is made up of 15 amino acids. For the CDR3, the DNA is TGTGCCAGCAGCCAAGCCGACAGGGTAGGCGGTGAAGCTTTCTTT. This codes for CASSQADRVGGEAFF.

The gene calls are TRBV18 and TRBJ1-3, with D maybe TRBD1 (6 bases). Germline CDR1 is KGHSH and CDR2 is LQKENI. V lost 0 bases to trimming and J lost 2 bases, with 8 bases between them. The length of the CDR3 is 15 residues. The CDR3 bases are TGTGCCAGCTCACCACCGTGGACAGCTGGAAACACCATATATTTT. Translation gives CASSPPWTAGNTIYF.

CDR3 DNA: TGTGCCAGCAGTTTCGGGAGTTGGAACACTGAAGCTTTCTTT. Amino acid sequence: CASSFGSWNTEAFF. The gene calls are TRBV28 and TRBJ1-1, with D hard to call. This CDR3 has 14 amino acids. V was clipped by 3 bases and J by 1 base, with 9 bases between them. CDR1 MDHEN and CDR2 SYDVKM come from the germline V gene. Filled out from reference TRBV28 and TRBJ1-1, the complete variable domain reads DVKVTQSSRYLVKRTGEKVFLECVQDMDHENMFWYRQDPGLGLRLIYFSYDVKMKEKGDIPEGYSVSREKKERFSLILESASTNQTSMYLCASSFGSWNTEAFFGQGTRLTVV.

In nucleotides, the CDR3 is TGCGCCAGCCAAGACAGGGTGGGCACTGAAGCTTTCTTT. Amino acid sequence: CASQDRVGTEAFF. The V call is TRBV10-1, the J call TRBJ1-1, with 7 nucleotides matching TRBD1. V shed 8 bases, J shed 4 bases, and the junction held 7 bases outside the gene matches. In germline, CDR1 is WNHNN, CDR2 SYGVQD (reference sequence). The CDR3 extends over 13 amino acids.

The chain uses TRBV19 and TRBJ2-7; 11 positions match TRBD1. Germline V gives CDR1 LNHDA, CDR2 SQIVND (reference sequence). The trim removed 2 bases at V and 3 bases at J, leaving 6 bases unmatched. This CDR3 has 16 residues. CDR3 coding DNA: TGTGCCAGTAGTATACGCGGGACAGGGGGGGTCTACGAGCAGTACTTC. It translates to CASSIRGTGGVYEQYF.

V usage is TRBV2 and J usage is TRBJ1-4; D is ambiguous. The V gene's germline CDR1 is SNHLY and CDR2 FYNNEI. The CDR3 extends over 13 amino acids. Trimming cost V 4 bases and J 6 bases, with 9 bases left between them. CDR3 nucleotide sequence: TGTGCCAGCAGTGTGGAGAGGGATGAAAAACTGTTTTTT. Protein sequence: CASSVERDEKLFF.

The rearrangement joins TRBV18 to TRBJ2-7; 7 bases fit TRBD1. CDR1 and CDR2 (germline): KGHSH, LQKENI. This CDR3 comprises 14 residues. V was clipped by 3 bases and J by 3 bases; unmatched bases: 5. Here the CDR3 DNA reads TGTGCCAGCTCACCGGGACAGACCATCTACGAGCAGTACTTC. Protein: CASSPGQTIYEQYF.

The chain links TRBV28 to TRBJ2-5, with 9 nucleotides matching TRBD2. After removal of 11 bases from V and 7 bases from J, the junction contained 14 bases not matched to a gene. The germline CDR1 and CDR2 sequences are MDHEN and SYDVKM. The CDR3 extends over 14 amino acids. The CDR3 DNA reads TGTGCCTCTGGACTAGCGCCGGGTCCGGGGACCCAGTACTTC. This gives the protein CASGLAPGPGTQYF.

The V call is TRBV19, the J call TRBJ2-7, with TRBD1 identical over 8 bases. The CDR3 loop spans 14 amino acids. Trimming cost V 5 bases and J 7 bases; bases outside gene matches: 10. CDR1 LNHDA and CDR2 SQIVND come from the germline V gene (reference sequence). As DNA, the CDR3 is TGTGCCAGTAGTGCAGGGGGCAATGTTCCTGAGCAGTACTTC. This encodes CASSAGGNVPEQYF.

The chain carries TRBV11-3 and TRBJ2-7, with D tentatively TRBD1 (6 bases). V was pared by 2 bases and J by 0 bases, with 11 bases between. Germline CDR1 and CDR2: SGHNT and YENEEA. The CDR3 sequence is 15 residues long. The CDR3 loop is CASSLRTGLSYEQYF. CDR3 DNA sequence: TGTGCCAGCAGCTTACGCACAGGGCTCTCCTACGAGCAGTACTTC.

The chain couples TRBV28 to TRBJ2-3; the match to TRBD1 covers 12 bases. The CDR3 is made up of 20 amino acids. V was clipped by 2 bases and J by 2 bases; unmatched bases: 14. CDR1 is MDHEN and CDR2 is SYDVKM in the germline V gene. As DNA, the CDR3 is TGTGCCAGCAGTTTAGGTTTGGCGGGGACAGGGGGCCGAGACACAGATACGCAGTATTTT. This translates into CASSLGLAGTGGRDTDTQYF.

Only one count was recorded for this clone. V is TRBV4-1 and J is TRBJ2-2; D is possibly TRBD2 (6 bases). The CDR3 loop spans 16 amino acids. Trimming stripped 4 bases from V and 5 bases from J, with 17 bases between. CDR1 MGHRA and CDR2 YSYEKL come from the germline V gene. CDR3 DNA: TGCGCCAGCAGCCCTCGACGGGACGCGGGGACCGGGGAGCTGTTTTTT. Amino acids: CASSPRRDAGTGELFF.

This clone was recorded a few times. The CDR3 region is CASSEVQGAFSNQPQHF. The CDR3 coding sequence is TGTGCCAGCAGTGAGGTACAGGGGGCCTTTAGCAATCAGCCCCAGCATTTT. This chain links TRBV2 with TRBJ1-5, with 9 bases aligning to TRBD1. CDR1 SNHLY and CDR2 FYNNEI come from the germline V gene. The CDR3 loop spans 17 amino acids. V shed 3 bases, J shed 0 bases, and the junction held 6 bases outside the gene matches.

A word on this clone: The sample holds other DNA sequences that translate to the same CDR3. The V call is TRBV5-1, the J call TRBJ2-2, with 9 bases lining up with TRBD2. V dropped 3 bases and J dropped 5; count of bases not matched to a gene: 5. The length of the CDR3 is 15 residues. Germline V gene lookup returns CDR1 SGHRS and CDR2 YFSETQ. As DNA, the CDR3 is TGCGCCAGCAGCTCGGCGGGGGGGCTGACCGGGGAGCTGTTTTTT. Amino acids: CASSSAGGLTGELFF.

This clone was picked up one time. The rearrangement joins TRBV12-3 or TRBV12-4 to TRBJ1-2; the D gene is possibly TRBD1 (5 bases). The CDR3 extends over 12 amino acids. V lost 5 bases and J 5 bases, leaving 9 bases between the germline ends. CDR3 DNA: TGTGCCAGCAGTCTCCAGGGATATGGCTACACCTTC. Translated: CASSLQGYGYTF.

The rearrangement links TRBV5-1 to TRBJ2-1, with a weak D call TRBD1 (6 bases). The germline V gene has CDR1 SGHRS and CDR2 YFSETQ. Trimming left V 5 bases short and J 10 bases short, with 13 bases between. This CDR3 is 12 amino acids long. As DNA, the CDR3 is TGCGCCAGCAGTTCAGGGGCTCTAGAGCAGTTCTTC. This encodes CASSSGALEQFF.

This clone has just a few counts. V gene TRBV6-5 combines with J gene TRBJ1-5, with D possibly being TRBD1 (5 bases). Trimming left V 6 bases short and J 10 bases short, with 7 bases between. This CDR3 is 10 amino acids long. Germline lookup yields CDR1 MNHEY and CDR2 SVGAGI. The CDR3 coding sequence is TGTGCCAGCAGCGGACATCCCCAGCATTTT. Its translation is CASSGHPQHF.

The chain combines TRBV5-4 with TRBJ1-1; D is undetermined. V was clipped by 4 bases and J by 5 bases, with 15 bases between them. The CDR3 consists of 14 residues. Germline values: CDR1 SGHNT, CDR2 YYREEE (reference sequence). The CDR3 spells CASSSPATRTEAFF. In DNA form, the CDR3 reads TGTGCCAGCAGCAGCCCGGCTACTAGGACTGAAGCTTTCTTT.